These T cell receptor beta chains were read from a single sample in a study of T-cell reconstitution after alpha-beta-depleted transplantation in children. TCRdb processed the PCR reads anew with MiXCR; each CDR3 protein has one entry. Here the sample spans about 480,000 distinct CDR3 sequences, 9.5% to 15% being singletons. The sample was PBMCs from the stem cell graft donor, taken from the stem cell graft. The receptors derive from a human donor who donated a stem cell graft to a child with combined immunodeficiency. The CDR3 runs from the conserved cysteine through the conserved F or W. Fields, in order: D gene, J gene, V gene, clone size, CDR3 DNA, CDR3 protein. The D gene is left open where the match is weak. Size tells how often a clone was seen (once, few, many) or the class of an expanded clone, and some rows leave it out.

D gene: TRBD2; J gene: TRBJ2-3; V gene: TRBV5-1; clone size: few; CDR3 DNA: TGCGCCAGCAGCTTGGTGGTAGCGGGAAGCACAGATACGCAGTATTTT; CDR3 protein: CASSLVVAGSTDTQYF
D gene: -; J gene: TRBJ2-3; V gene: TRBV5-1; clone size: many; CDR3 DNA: TGCGCCAGCAGCAACACGGGGCACACAGATACGCAGTATTTT; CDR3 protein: CASSNTGHTDTQYF
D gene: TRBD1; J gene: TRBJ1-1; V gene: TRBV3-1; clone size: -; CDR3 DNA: TGTGCCAGCAGGGACAGGGGAAGAACTGAAGCTTTCTTT; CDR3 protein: CASRDRGRTEAFF
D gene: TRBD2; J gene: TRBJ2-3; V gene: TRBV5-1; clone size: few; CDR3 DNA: TGCGCCAGCAGCACCGGTAGCGGGAGTAGAGATACGCAGTATTTT; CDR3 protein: CASSTGSGSRDTQYF
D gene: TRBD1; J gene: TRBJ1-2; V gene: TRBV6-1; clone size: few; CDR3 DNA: TGTGCCAGCAGACCCGGACAGGGTGATAACTATGGCTACACCTTC; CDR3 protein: CASRPGQGDNYGYTF
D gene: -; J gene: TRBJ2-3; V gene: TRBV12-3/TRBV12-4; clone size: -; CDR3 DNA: TGTGCCAGCACCATTGGGGCTAGCACAGATACGCAGTATTTT; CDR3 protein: CASTIGASTDTQYF
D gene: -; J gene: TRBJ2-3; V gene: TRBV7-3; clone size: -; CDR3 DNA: TGTGCCAGCAGCTTAACCCCCGGCAGCACAGATACGCAGTATTTT; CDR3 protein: CASSLTPGSTDTQYF
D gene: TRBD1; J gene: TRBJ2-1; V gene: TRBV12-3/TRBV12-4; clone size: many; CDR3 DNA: TGTGCCAGCAGTTTTGGACAGGGAATCAATGAGCAGTTCTTC; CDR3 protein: CASSFGQGINEQFF
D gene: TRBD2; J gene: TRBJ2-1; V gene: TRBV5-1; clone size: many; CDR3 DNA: TGCGCCAGCAGCTTGGGGCGACTAGCTGGAAATGAGCAGTTCTTC; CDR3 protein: CASSLGRLAGNEQFF
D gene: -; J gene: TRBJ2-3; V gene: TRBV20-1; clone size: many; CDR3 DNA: TGCAGTGCTTGGGATAGGGGGAGGACAGATACGCAGTATTTT; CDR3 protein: CSAWDRGRTDTQYF
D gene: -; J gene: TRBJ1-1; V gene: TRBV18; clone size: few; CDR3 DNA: TGTGCCAGCTCACCACCTATCCGGGGGAACGCTGAAGCTTTCTTT; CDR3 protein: CASSPPIRGNAEAFF
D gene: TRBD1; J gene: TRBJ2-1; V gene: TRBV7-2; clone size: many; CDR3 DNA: TGTGCCAGCAGTCGTACAGGGGGAGTTGAGCAGTTCTTC; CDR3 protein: CASSRTGGVEQFF
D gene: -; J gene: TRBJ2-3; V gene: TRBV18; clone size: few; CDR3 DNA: TGTGCCAGCTCACCAGACTTATCGCACACAGATACGCAGTATTTT; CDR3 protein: CASSPDLSHTDTQYF
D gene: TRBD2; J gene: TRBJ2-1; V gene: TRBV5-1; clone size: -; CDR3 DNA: TGCGCCAGCAGCCGCCAACTAGCGGGGGGGAACAATGAGCAGTTCTTC; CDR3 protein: CASSRQLAGGNNEQFF
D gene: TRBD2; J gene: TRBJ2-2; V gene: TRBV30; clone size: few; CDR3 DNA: TGTGCCTGGAGTGTGGAGCTAGCGGGGGAAAACACCGGGGAGCTGTTTTTT; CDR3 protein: CAWSVELAGENTGELFF
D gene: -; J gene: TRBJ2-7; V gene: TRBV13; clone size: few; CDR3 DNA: TGTGCCAGCAGCCCAGCTTGGAGCTCCTACGAGCAGTACTTC; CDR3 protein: CASSPAWSSYEQYF
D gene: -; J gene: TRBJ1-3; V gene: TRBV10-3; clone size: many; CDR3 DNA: TGTGCCATCAAAGGGCCCCCTTTTGCCGGCGGAAAAAATAGCTCTGGAAACACCATATATTTT; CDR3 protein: CAIKGPPFAGGKNSSGNTIYF
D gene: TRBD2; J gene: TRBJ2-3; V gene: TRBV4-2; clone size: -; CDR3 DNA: TGTGCCAGCAGCCGCGCGGCTAGCGGGGTCACAGATACGCAGTATTTT; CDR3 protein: CASSRAASGVTDTQYF
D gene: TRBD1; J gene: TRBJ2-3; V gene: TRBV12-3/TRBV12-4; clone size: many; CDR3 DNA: TGTGCCAGCAGTTTCGGGGCGACAGGGGGCAACACAGATACGCAGTATTTT; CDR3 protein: CASSFGATGGNTDTQYF
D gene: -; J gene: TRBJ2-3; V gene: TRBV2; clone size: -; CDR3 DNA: TGTGCCAGCAGTCGTAGCGGTGACACAGATACGCAGTATTTT; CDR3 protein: CASSRSGDTDTQYF
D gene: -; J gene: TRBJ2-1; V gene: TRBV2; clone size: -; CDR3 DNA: TGTGCCTGTACCCCACGGATCAGATACAATGAGCAGTTCTTC; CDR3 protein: CACTPRIRYNEQFF
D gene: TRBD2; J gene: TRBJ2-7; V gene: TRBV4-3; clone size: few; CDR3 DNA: TGCGCCAGCAGCCAAGATGGGGGGGCCTACGAGCAGTACTTC; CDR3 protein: CASSQDGGAYEQYF
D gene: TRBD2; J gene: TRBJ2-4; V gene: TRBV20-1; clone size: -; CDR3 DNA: TGCAGTGCTAGAGGTCTAGCGGGAGATCTAGCCAAAAACATTGAGTACTTC; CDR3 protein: CSARGLAGDLAKNIEYF
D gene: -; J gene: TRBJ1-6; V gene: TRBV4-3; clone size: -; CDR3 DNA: TGCGCCAGCAGCCAAGAATTATCTAGCTTAACCTATAATTCACCCCTCCACTTT; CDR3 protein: CASSQELSSLTYNSPLHF
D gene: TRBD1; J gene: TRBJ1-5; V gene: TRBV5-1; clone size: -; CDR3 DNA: TGCGCCAGCAGCTTGGCCGGAGGGGGCGGACAGCCCCAGCATTTT; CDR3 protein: CASSLAGGGGQPQHF
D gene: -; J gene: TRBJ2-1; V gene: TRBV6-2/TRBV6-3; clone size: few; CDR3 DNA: TGTGCCAGCAGTTACCAGCTATCCCCCTACAATGAGCAGTTCTTC; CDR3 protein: CASSYQLSPYNEQFF
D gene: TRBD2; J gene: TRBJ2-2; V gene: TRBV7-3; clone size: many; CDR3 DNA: TGTGCCAGCAGCTCGGGACTAGCGGGGACCGGGGAGCTGTTTTTT; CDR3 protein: CASSSGLAGTGELFF
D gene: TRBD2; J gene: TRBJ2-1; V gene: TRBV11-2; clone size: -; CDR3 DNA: TGTGCCAGCAGCCCAACAAGCGGGGGGTATGATGAGCAGTTCTTC; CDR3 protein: CASSPTSGGYDEQFF
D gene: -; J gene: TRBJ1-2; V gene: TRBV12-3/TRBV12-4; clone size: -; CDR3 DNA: TGTGCCAGCAGTTCCCCGGATGGCTACACCTTC; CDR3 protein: CASSSPDGYTF
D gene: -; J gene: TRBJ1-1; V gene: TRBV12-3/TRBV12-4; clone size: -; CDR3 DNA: TGTGCCAGCAGTTTTTCCTGGGCCGAAGCTTTCTTT; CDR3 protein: CASSFSWAEAFF